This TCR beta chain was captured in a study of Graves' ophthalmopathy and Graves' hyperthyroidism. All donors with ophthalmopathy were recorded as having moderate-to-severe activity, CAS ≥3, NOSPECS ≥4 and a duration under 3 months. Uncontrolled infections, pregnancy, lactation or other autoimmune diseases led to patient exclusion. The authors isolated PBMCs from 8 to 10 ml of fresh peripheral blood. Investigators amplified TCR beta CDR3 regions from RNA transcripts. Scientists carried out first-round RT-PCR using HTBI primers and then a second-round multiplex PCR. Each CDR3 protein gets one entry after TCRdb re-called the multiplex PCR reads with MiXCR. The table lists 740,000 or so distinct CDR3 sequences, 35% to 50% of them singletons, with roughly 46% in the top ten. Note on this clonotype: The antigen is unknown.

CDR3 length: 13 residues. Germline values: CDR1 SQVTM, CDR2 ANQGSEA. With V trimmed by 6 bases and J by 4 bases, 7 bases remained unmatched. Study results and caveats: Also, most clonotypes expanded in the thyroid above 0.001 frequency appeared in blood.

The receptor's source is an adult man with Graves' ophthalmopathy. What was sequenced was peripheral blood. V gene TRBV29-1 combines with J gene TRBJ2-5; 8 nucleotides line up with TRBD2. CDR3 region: CSVLAGRRETQYF. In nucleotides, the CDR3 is TGCAGCGTCCTAGCGGGCCGACGAGAGACCCAGTACTTC. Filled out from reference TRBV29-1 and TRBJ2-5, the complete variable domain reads SAVISQKPSRDICQRGTSLTIQCQVDSQVTMMFWYRQQPGQSLTLIATANQGSEATYESGFVIDKFPISRPNLTFSTLTVSNMSPEDSSIYLCSVLAGRRETQYFGPGTRLLVL.